This T cell receptor beta chain was found in a study of Ad26.COV2.S vaccination and SARS-CoV-2 variants. Treatment indicated: 15 to 20 received Ad26.COV2.S at low or high dose, single or two shots; about five received placebo; per-sample allocation not given. Collection of the samples took place on day 63 after the first injection of vaccine or placebo. Recruitment in Boston yielded a donor of adult age, 18-55 years. This CDR3 is 18 amino acids long. Using immunoSEQ multiplex PCR, the repertoire was profiled, and TCRdb retains in-frame clones only, with some absent. The table records about 680,000 clones, around 89% of them present only once.

The genes are TRBV1 and TRBJ2-1; the table's D call, TRBD1, was not checked against the DNA. TRBV1 is designated a pseudogene. The sequences come from peripheral blood, collected in a trial of Ad26.COV2.S vaccine versus placebo. This TCR derives from a person aged 18-60 years who received the Ad26.COV2.S COVID-19 vaccine or a placebo. Here the CDR3 DNA reads TGCACCAGCAGCCAAGTAAATTCCCTGGACAGGGGCTACAATGAGCAGTTCTTC. Its translation: CTSSQVNSLDRGYNEQFF.